These 5 T cell receptor beta chains share one sample of origin, sequenced in a study of control samples from healthy donors and cancer patients. The data were produced by immunoSEQ multiplex PCR, yet TCRdb's version contains in-frame clones alone and is incomplete. The repertoire holds hundreds of thousands of clones, with 90% as singletons. The sequenced sample was PBMCs. These receptors all come from a middle-aged man with head and neck cancer.

The genes are TRBV5-4 and TRBJ2-6, with D unclear. This CDR3 comprises 16 residues. V was pared by 4 bases and J by 1 base, with 12 bases between. Germline CDR1 SGHNT, CDR2 YYREEE (reference sequence). The CDR3 bases are TGTGCCAGCAGCCAGGCAGGAGTTTCTGGGGCCAACGTCCTGACTTTC. Encoded protein: CASSQAGVSGANVLTF.

The J gene is TRBJ1-4, the V gene TRBV6-6; D remains unclear. The CDR3 consists of 13 residues. CDR1 and CDR2 (germline): MNHNY, SVGAGI (reference sequence). V dropped 5 bases and J dropped 8 bases, with 12 bases sitting between them. CDR3 sequence: CASSTFGREKLFF. In nucleotides, the CDR3 is TGTGCCAGCAGTACCTTCGGCCGAGAAAAACTGTTTTTT.

The chain links TRBV19 to TRBJ1-1; 10 positions agree with TRBD1. This CDR3 spans 15 amino acids. The junction had 5 bases not matched to a gene; V was cut back by 3 bases and J by 4 bases. Germline values: CDR1 LNHDA, CDR2 SQIVND (reference sequence). The CDR3 sequence: CASSILGQGSTEAFF. In nucleotides, the CDR3 is TGTGCCAGTAGTATCCTGGGACAGGGGAGCACTGAAGCTTTCTTT.

The sample holds one count of this clone. The V and J genes are TRBV6-6 and TRBJ1-1; unclear D gene. The length of the CDR3 is 14 residues. CDR1 is MNHNY and CDR2 is SVGAGI in the germline V gene (reference sequence). Trimming took 2 bases from V and 3 from J, leaving 10 bases between them. The CDR3 DNA follows: TGTGCCAGCAGTTACGAGGGTGAATACACTGAAGCTTTCTTT. Translating gives CASSYEGEYTEAFF.

The V gene is TRBV6-6, the J gene TRBJ1-2; unclear D gene. The CDR3 totals 15 residues. CDR1 is MNHNY, CDR2 SVGAGI, per germline (reference sequence). V was pared by 6 bases and J by 0 bases, with 14 bases between. CDR3 bases: TGTGCCAGCAGGACACCCCAGCTTACTAACTATGGCTACACCTTC. Translation: CASRTPQLTNYGYTF.